What follows describes a single T cell receptor (beta chain). The antigen is unknown. Germline values: CDR1 SGHDT, CDR2 YYEEEE. The CDR3 loop spans 15 amino acids. Trimming removed 2 bases from V and 0 bases from J, with 11 bases in between. The source of the sample is a study of T cells in localized non-small cell lung cancer. Repertoires were generated with immunoSEQ multiplex PCR, while TCRdb's copy carries only in-frame clones and drops some. The sample lists approximately 76,000 clones; around 82% were seen once. Findings and limits, study-wide: Uninvolved neighboring lung showed the greatest T cell clonality, exceeding tumor.

The rearrangement joins TRBV5-6 to TRBJ1-2; maybe TRBD1 (5 bases). Sequenced material: peripheral blood, taken before any cancer treatment. The source of this sequence is a female donor older than 55 with stage I lung adenocarcinoma. In nucleotides, the CDR3 is TGTGCCAGCAGCTTTCTGGACACTTCTAACTATGGCTACACCTTC. Protein: CASSFLDTSNYGYTF.